The present T cell receptor beta chain was sequenced within a study of blood T cell repertoires in COVID-19. Looking at the study overall: COVID-19 samples collected from the United States, Italy and Spain covered acute and convalescent phases. T cells, B-cell-depleted T cells, or PBMCs provided the cDNA or gDNA that served as material.

Methods used by the authors: The assay estimated nucleated cells by amplifying reference gene primers. The repertoire was sequenced with immunoSEQ multiplex PCR; TCRdb's copy has only in-frame clones and lacks some. The DNA gave D and trimming, while V, J and clone size come from that table. The table has some 100,000 clones, 90% to 95% seen once; the top ten hold 2.1%. The V gene's germline CDR1 is LNHDA and CDR2 SQIVND (reference sequence). CDR3 length: 13 amino acids. The ends were cut back, 7 bases at V and 0 bases at J, with 9 bases in the middle. Input material: peripheral blood. This TCR came from a man aged 50-59 years with active COVID-19. The chain is built from TRBV19 and TRBJ1-1; D remains unclear. Written as DNA, the CDR3 is TGTGCCAGTACCCCGCCGGTGAACACTGAAGCTTTCTTT. This sequence encodes CASTPPVNTEAFF.